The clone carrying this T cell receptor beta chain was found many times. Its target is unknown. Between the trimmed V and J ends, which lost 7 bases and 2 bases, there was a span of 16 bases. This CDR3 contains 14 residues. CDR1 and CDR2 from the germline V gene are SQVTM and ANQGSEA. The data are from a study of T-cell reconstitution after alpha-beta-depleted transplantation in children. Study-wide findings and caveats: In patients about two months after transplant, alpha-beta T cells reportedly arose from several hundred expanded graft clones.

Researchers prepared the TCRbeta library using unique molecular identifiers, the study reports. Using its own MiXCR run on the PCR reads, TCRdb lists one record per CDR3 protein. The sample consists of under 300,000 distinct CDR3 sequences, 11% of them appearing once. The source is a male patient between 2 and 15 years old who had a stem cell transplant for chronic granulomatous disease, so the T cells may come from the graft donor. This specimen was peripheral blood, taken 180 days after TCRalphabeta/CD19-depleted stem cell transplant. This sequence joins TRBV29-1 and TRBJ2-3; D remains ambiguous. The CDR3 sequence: CSARRRPNTDTQYF. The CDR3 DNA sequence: TGCAGCGCTCGAAGACGGCCTAACACAGATACGCAGTATTTT.